This TCR beta chain was sequenced for a study of cytomegalovirus exposure and HLA in healthy donors listed by TCRdb under 2017. Describing the broader study: In an earlier analysis of some 550 of the donors, approximately 260 Gb of sequence data and approximately 120 million unique TCR beta sequences from roughly 190 million T cells were reported. Genome-wide SNP genotypes for about 60% of the roughly 700 donors were used in a later genetic analysis, which treated that subset as a discovery cohort. The study profiled the T cell repertoires of more than 500 subjects by immunosequencing and related them to cytomegalovirus serostatus. Every repertoire in the discovery cohort had been generated on one and the same sequencing platform. The study aimed to test whether signatures of past pathogen exposure could be identified by cataloging public T cell receptors. Four to six DR-DQ haplotypes were handled as single units for association and clustering, since linkage in the cohort was strong. Among almost 400 genotyped donors of the cohort, an average of 235,054 unique TCR beta nucleotide sequences were sequenced per donor, roughly 18% of them non-productive. To predict cytomegalovirus infection status, the study brought together high-throughput TCR immunosequencing, statistical association of individual TCRs with disease status, and machine learning. HLA typing included class I and class II loci at four-digit resolution. In an earlier analysis of 500 to 650 of the donors, high-throughput TCR beta sequencing was used to judge whether each TCR beta V gene segment behaved as functional or pseudogenic. Of the roughly 410 genotyped donors, approximately 80% were placed in the genetic ancestry cluster associated with self-reported Caucasian donors. Roughly 300 gigabases of sequencing data and approximately 80 million unique TCR sequences were included in an early release covering roughly 600 HLA-typed donors. A later analysis re-examined previously published TCR beta repertoires from over 500 donors and added high-resolution HLA genotyping to investigate patterns of TCR occurrence. Rather than drawing on any new phenotypic data, the later analysis identified candidate immune exposures from TCR beta sequences and the way those sequences occurred across donors. The number of typed donors differed by locus: roughly 620-640 for A, B, C, DRB1 and DQB1; some 540 for DQA1; approximately 600 for DPA1; and some 450 for DPB1. In addition to the first cohort of approximately 650 subjects, a separate validation cohort of 120 different subjects was used. Donor age, sex, ethnicity and CMV serostatus were compiled alongside the repertoire data.

Note on this clone: Its antigen remains undetermined. No base-level quality is on record; no much larger clone is a single base apart.

The cysteine opens and the phenylalanine closes a CDR3 of 15 amino acids. Only the CDR3 region is kept as DNA, spanning 45 bases read in frame from base 1. CDR1 and CDR2 are drawn from the germline V gene: MNHEY, SVGAGI. Between the V and J ends, shortened by 4 bases and 3 bases respectively, the junction contains 12 bases. The cohort was made up of approximately 670 healthy bone marrow donors. Cohort members were all nominally healthy when sampled, although unrecorded immune exposures were likely present. The donor tested CMV seropositive, placing the donor among the 250 to 350 seropositive members of the cohort. A peripheral blood sample was provided by each donor, and peripheral blood mononuclear cells were used for TCR beta sequencing. The Qiagen DNeasy Blood Extraction Kit was used to extract genomic DNA from the blood cell samples. Points the paper makes about the study in general: A further reported finding was that TCR beta sequences accurately predicted the HLA-A and HLA-B alleles for most subjects in the first cohort. The 87-base-pair reads could not distinguish some IMGT-functional V segments, including TRBV6-2 and TRBV6-3, so those segments were excluded. In a later analysis, several top co-occurrence clusters were reported to appear linked to parvovirus B19, influenza, CMV and Epstein-Barr virus. Linkage disequilibrium might explain the correlated functional status among segregating V segments, but an unknown experimental factor could not be excluded. In vitro tests confirmed that a few of the cytomegalovirus-associated TCR beta chains recognize cytomegalovirus antigens. Because HLA typing was unavailable for some donors at each locus, only the typed subset was used in association tests. In both the original and validation cohorts, the classifier was reported to diagnose cytomegalovirus status with high specificity and sensitivity. For the cohort, immune exposure information was limited to CMV serostatus. Across donors, most TCR sequences were observed very rarely, whereas some public TCRs were present in many individuals. In a later genetic analysis, a missense DCLRE1C variant was associated with V-gene and J-gene trimming of TCR beta chains, and the association was replicated in an independent cohort. A cluster of highly shared sequence variants was judged likely to be a technical artifact of the sequencing pipeline. When HLA alleles, especially DR and DQ, strongly co-occurred, attributing TCR associations to individual alleles was difficult. Presence/absence analyses assumed roughly uniform sequencing depth across donors, an assumption that may not hold. Because counts were too low, seventeen rarely observed V segments, including chromosome 9 orphons, were excluded from the earlier analysis of around 640 of the donors. This cohort had only TCR beta chains sequenced, and the lack of alpha or paired-chain data limited which features could be detected. It was suggested by the authors that the approach could potentially be generalized to other disease states and immunological phenotypes. In a later analysis, HLA-associated TCR beta chains showed more clonal expansion and lower generation probabilities than non-associated chains that were equally common. A total of 150 or so TCR beta chains were listed by the study as associated with cytomegalovirus. Most CMV-associated TCR beta chains appeared to be HLA-restricted in a later analysis, and the HLA associations seemed to be driven largely by CMV exposure. In a later analysis, the rate of TCR association differed among HLA loci, with DRB1 alleles having the most associated TCRs and HLA-C alleles having the fewest. At a false discovery rate of 0.05, a later analysis linked 16,951 TCR beta sequences to specific HLA alleles. In an earlier analysis of roughly 500 of the donors, most TCR beta V segments appeared in productive rearrangements about 87% or about 30% of the time, broadly matching IMGT annotations. Compared with the roughly 700-donor mean, donors in an Asian-associated ancestry cluster had fewer N-insertions in productive TCRs, according to a later genetic analysis.

Receptors were amplified or captured by the immunoSEQ multiplex PCR assay. The multiplex PCR relied on a mix of 60 forward primers for TCR Vbeta segments and 13 reverse primers for TCR Jbeta segments. The CDR3 region of rearranged TCR beta genes was amplified from genomic DNA by a multiplex PCR assay. The amplified TCR beta libraries were sequenced on the Illumina HiSeq System as 87-base-pair reads. The authors processed their data as follows. Across the roughly 700 repertoires, a later analysis counted tens of millions of unique TCR beta chains, 8.5 million to 12 million of which were shared by at least two donors. Raw reads were error-corrected and collapsed into unique sequences with a nearest-neighbor algorithm that merged closely related sequences to remove PCR and sequencing errors. V, D and J gene segments were assigned by aligning CDR3 sequences to IMGT reference sequences. For a sequence to be retained, a match of at least six nucleotides to both a V gene segment and a J gene segment was required. A rearrangement was called productive if the CDR3 had no stop codons and remained in frame with V and J, and every other rearrangement was called non-productive. CDR3 was defined by IMGT convention, running from the second conserved V-encoded cysteine to the conserved J-encoded phenylalanine. The earlier analysis of around 640 of the donors excluded sequences that lacked an unambiguous match to a single V gene segment. An earlier analysis of almost 600 of the donors classified V segments as functional when productive rearrangements were above 56.7% and as segregating when the standard deviation between donors was above 5%. A statistical classification framework was built for diagnosing cytomegalovirus status from the catalog of TCR beta chain sequences. In a later analysis, V and J genes were assigned by comparing TCR nucleotide sequences against IMGT/GENE-DB human TR gene sequences. In a later analysis, CDR3 sequences and most-parsimonious VDJ recombination scenarios were assigned using the TCRdist pipeline. In a later analysis, each TCR beta chain was defined by its CDR3 amino acid sequence together with its V-gene family, and reads lacking a unique V-gene family were excluded. To address suspected cross-contamination and a sequencing artifact, a later analysis removed over 500 highly shared, low-generation-probability nucleotide sequences. In a later analysis, a clonal expansion index was calculated for each public chain from normalized within-repertoire ranks of inferred template counts. In a later analysis, generation probabilities were computed with a VDJ recombination model fitted to out-of-frame rearrangements, and the resulting probabilities were checked against IGoR. Hypergeometric tests were used in a later analysis to score TCR-TCR, TCR-HLA and TCR-CMV co-occurrence, with a repertoire-size bias correction applied to the TCR pairs. False discovery rates were estimated in a later analysis by permuting HLA or CMV assignments 20 times. A later analysis grouped co-occurring TCRs with DBSCAN, adding TCRdist sequence similarity when clustering within HLA-allele-positive subsets. For co-occurrence clustering, repertoires with fewer than 30,000 or more than 120,000 public chains were excluded, along with several repertoires with anomalous nucleotide sharing. TCRdb provides this immuneACCESS table in a form limited to in-frame rearrangements. Some clones are lacking; in checked studies, under half of them reflect an unresolved V gene, and why the rest are absent is not known. D and trimming come from the DNA, and the V and J calls and clone size come from that table. The sample table holds about 130,000 clones, of which less than 80% were seen once. Jointly, the top ten make up approximately 4% of the sample.

The chain uses TRBV6-5 and TRBJ1-4; the D region possibly corresponds to TRBD1 (6 bases align). The receptor's source is a man aged 35-49 years in good health and CMV-seropositive. The sample comprised PBMCs. The DNA is as follows: TGTGCCAGCAGTTCTACAGGGATTCCTAATGAAAAACTGTTTTTT. It specifies CASSSTGIPNEKLFF.